The 5 T cell receptor beta chains below come from one sample, sequenced in a study of CXCR3-negative and CXCR3-positive naive CD8 T cells. Whole-study results and caveats: The TRB CDR3s that CXCR3-positive naive cells carried were more hydrophobic than those of CXCR3-negative naive cells.

UMI-labeled TRB cDNA libraries were prepared by 5' RACE. TCRdb reworked the 5' RACE reads into one entry per CDR3 protein, no DNA. The listing contains some 100,000 distinct CDR3 sequences. No antigen has been assigned to these receptors. The sequencing sample was made of naive CXCR3+ CD8+ T cells from blood. Stated subset: CD45RO-CCR7+CD27+CD95- naive CD8+ T cells expressing CXCR3 (TNR3+). These receptors were collected from a human donor in good health. Some clones in this sample may be carry-over from other donors' samples.

The V gene is TRBV28, the J gene TRBJ1-4; the D call of TRBD1 rests on TCRdb alone, since no DNA is present to check it. Germline CDR1 MDHEN, CDR2 SYDVKM. The CDR3 covers 15 residues. The CDR3: CASSFFFRDEEKLFF.

This chain uses TRBV29-1 with TRBJ2-7. Germline V CDR1 and CDR2: SQVTM, ANQGSEA. The CDR3 consists of 11 residues. The CDR3 is CSVEGQYEQYF.

V is TRBV5-1 and J is TRBJ2-5; TCRdb's assignment of TRBD1 cannot be checked, as there is no DNA. Germline CDR1 and CDR2: SGHRS and YFSETQ. The CDR3 has 15 residues. CDR3 amino acids: CASSLGTGPQETQYF.

The V gene is TRBV5-1, the J gene TRBJ2-5; absent DNA, TCRdb's TRBD2 call cannot be checked. Germline loops: CDR1 SGHRS, CDR2 YFSETQ. CDR3 size: 14 residues. The chain's CDR3 is CASSLAGARETQYF. Full variable domain (outside the CDR3, taken from reference TRBV5-1 and TRBJ2-5): KAGVTQTPRYLIKTRGQQVTLSCSPISGHRSVSWYQQTPGQGLQFLFEYFSETQRNKGNFPGRFSGRQFSNSRSEMNVSTLELGDSALYLCASSLAGARETQYFGPGTRLLVL.

This chain links TRBV11-2 with TRBJ1-1; the TCRdb call, TRBD1, lacks DNA for checking. Per the germline V gene, CDR1 is SGHAT and CDR2 is FQNNGV. This CDR3 spans 14 amino acids. This CDR3 is CASSETGGSTEAFF.